The rows below give T cell receptor beta chains drawn from one sample of a study of cytomegalovirus exposure and HLA in healthy donors. The method was immunoSEQ multiplex PCR; TCRdb's version includes in-frame clones alone and lacks a portion of them. The sample has 100,000 to 150,000 clones; roughly 79% are singletons. Input material: PBMCs. The receptors shown here come from a woman under 30 in good health and CMV-seronegative. Each CDR3 is given with its conserved first and last residue. A D gene is named only where the DNA matches it firmly. The size entry is marked missing in some rows and otherwise reads once, few, many or a size class.

J,V,D,size,CDR3,DNA
TRBJ2-5,TRBV15,-,-,CATSRDLLKQETQYF,TGTGCCACCAGCAGAGATTTACTCAAGCAAGAGACCCAGTACTTC
TRBJ2-1,TRBV10-2,TRBD2,-,CASTPGREGYEQFF,TGCGCCAGCACGCCTGGGCGGGAGGGGTATGAGCAGTTCTTC
TRBJ1-1,TRBV29-1,-,-,CSVWPGGNTEAFF,TGCAGCGTTTGGCCGGGGGGAAACACTGAAGCTTTCTTT
TRBJ2-5,TRBV7-9,-,-,CASSLGQRGRGKEETQYF,TGTGCCAGCAGCTTAGGGCAACGCGGTCGCGGGAAAGAAGAGACCCAGTACTTC
TRBJ1-5,TRBV11-2,-,-,CASSLGGGGPQHF,TGTGCCAGCAGCTTAGGAGGAGGCGGGCCCCAGCATTTT
TRBJ1-2,TRBV5-6,TRBD1,-,CASSFTRTGGAYGYTF,TGTGCCAGCAGCTTCACCAGGACAGGGGGTGCCTATGGCTACACCTTC
TRBJ2-7,TRBV27,TRBD1,-,CASSSRTGESYEQYF,TGTGCCAGCAGCTCCCGTACAGGGGAATCCTACGAGCAGTACTTC
TRBJ2-1,TRBV11-2,TRBD1,-,CASGTGGEATGNEQFF,TGTGCCAGCGGGACAGGGGGAGAGGCCACGGGGAATGAGCAGTTCTTC
TRBJ2-7,TRBV9,-,-,CASSVAGLSYEQYF,TGTGCCAGCAGCGTCGCGGGGCTCTCCTACGAGCAGTACTTC
TRBJ1-1,TRBV7-2,-,-,CASSADWNTEAFF,TGTGCCAGCAGCGCCGACTGGAACACTGAAGCTTTCTTT
TRBJ2-3,TRBV5-4,-,-,CASSPEGRRETDTQYF,TGTGCCAGCAGCCCAGAAGGGAGGAGGGAAACAGATACGCAGTATTTT
TRBJ2-7,TRBV5-4,TRBD2,-,CASSLPASGRAGVEQYF,TGTGCCAGCAGCTTGCCGGCTAGCGGGAGGGCCGGGGTCGAGCAGTACTTC
TRBJ2-2,TRBV7-9,-,once,CASSLPVERSASGTGELFF,TGTGCCAGCAGCTTACCCGTTGAGAGGAGCGCGTCCGGCACCGGGGAGCTGTTTTTT
TRBJ2-7,TRBV6-1,TRBD1,-,CASSEGPGTGASYEQYF,TGTGCCAGCAGTGAGGGCCCCGGGACAGGGGCCTCCTACGAGCAGTACTTC
TRBJ2-7,TRBV16,TRBD1,-,CASSPRDRNYEQYF,TGTGCCAGCAGCCCCCGGGACAGGAACTACGAGCAGTACTTC
TRBJ2-5,TRBV18,-,-,CASSPGGQETQYF,TGTGCCAGCTCACCGGGGGGGCAGGAGACCCAGTACTTC
TRBJ2-1,TRBV29-1,TRBD2,-,CSVVRETYNEQFF,TGCAGCGTTGTGCGGGAGACGTACAATGAGCAGTTCTTC
TRBJ2-5,TRBV7-9,-,-,CASSSRDFYSETQYF,TGTGCCAGCAGCTCCAGGGACTTTTACTCGGAGACCCAGTACTTC
TRBJ2-5,TRBV19,TRBD1,-,CASSIGLLRTGEETQYF,TGTGCCAGTAGTATAGGTCTGCTAAGGACAGGGGAAGAGACCCAGTACTTC
TRBJ1-6,TRBV10-3,TRBD1,once,CAIKRDSDHSPLHF,TGTGCCATCAAACGGGACAGCGACCATTCACCCCTCCACTTT
TRBJ1-1,TRBV5-4,-,-,CASSLAGESTEAFF,TGTGCCAGCAGCTTGGCCGGGGAGAGCACTGAAGCTTTCTTT
TRBJ1-1,TRBV7-8,-,-,CASSAGRAWWLMNTEAFF,TGTGCCAGCAGCGCCGGCAGGGCCTGGTGGCTTATGAACACTGAAGCTTTCTTT
TRBJ2-7,TRBV19,TRBD2,-,CASIGAAGDREQYF,TGTGCCAGTATTGGGGCGGCGGGAGATCGCGAGCAGTACTTC
TRBJ2-7,TRBV7-2,TRBD2,-,CASSLASDGRAYNEQYF,TGTGCCAGCAGCTTAGCGTCGGACGGGAGGGCCTACAACGAGCAGTACTTC
TRBJ2-1,TRBV7-9,-,-,CASSSPTGEQFF,TGTGCCAGCAGCTCACCAACGGGTGAGCAGTTCTTC
TRBJ2-5,TRBV5-1,-,few,CASSLGRETQYF,TGCGCCAGCAGCTTGGGGAGAGAGACCCAGTACTTC
TRBJ1-5,TRBV5-7,-,-,CASSRRGYSNQPQHF,TGTGCCAGCAGCCGGCGGGGCTATAGCAATCAGCCCCAGCATTTT
TRBJ2-5,TRBV14,-,few,CASSPVLAIGGTQYF,TGTGCCAGCAGCCCGGTTTTAGCGATTGGTGGGACCCAGTACTTC
TRBJ2-7,TRBV6-6,TRBD2,-,CASSQGVAGAYEQYF,TGTGCCAGCAGCCAAGGGGTAGCGGGAGCCTACGAGCAGTACTTC